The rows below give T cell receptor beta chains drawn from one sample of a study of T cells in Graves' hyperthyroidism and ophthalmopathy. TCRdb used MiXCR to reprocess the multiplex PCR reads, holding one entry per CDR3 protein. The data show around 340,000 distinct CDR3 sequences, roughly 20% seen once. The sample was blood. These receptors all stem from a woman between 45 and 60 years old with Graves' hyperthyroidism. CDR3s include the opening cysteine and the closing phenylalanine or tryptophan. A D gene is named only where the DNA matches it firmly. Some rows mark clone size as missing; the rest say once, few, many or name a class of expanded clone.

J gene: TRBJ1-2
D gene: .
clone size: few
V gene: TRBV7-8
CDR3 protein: CASSLDMGYGYTF
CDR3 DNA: TGTGCCAGCAGCTTAGACATGGGTTATGGCTACACCTTC

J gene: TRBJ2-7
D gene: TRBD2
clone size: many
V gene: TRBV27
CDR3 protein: CASSPATSSYEQYF
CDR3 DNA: TGTGCCAGCAGTCCGGCGACTAGCAGCTACGAGCAGTACTTC

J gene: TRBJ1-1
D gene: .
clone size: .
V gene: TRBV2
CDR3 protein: CASSVGPDGDTEAFF
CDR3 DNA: TGTGCCAGCAGCGTAGGACCGGACGGTGACACTGAAGCTTTCTTT

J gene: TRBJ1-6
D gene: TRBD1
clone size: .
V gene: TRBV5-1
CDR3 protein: CASSLEQGAGRRSPLHF
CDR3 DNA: TGCGCCAGCAGCTTGGAACAGGGGGCGGGGAGGCGATCACCCCTCCACTTT

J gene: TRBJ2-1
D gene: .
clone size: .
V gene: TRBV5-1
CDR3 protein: CASSLRGVDEQFF
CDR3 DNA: TGCGCCAGCAGCTTGAGAGGGGTTGATGAGCAGTTCTTC

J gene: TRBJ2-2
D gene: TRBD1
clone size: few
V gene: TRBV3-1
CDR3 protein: CASSQTGRQGGTGELFF
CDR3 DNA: TGTGCCAGCAGCCAAACGGGACGACAGGGCGGAACCGGGGAGCTGTTTTTT

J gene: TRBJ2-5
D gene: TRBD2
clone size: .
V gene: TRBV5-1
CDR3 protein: CASSLAGLAGGRTQYF
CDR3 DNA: TGCGCCAGCAGCTTGGCGGGACTAGCGGGGGGACGGACCCAGTACTTC

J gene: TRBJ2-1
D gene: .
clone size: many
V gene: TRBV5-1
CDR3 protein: CASSSRRSSRGEQFF
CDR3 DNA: TGCGCCAGCAGCTCCCGGCGGAGCAGTCGAGGTGAGCAGTTCTTC

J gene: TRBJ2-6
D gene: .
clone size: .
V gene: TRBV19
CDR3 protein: CASIEGRSGANVLTF
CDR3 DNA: TGTGCCAGTATAGAGGGACGCTCTGGGGCCAACGTCCTGACTTTC

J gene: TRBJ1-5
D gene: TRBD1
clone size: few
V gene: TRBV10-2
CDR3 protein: CASSESRGQGSQPQHF
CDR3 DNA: TGCGCCAGCAGTGAATCTAGAGGACAGGGATCTCAGCCCCAGCATTTT

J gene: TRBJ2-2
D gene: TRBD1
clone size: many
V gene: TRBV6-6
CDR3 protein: CASSYDRVEELFF
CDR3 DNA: TGTGCCAGCAGTTACGACAGGGTCGAGGAGCTGTTTTTT

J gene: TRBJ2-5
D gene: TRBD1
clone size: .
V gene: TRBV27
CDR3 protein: CASSSTGYVETQHF
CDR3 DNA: TGTGCCAGCAGTTCGACAGGGTATGTCGAGACCCAGCACTTC

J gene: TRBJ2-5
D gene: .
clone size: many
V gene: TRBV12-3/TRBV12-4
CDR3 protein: CASSLEQGGETQYF
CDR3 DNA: TGTGCCAGCAGTTTAGAACAGGGCGGGGAGACCCAGTACTTC

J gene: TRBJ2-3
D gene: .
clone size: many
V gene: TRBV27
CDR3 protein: CASTEFPDTQYF
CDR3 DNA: TGTGCCAGCACCGAGTTCCCAGATACGCAGTATTTT

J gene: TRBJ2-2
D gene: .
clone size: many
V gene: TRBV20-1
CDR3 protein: CSARRGFSGELFF
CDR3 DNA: TGCAGTGCTAGAAGGGGTTTCTCCGGGGAGCTGTTTTTT

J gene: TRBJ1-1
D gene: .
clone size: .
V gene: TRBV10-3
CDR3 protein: CAISDRMLNTEAFF
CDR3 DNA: TGTGCCATCAGTGACCGGATGTTGAACACTGAAGCTTTCTTT